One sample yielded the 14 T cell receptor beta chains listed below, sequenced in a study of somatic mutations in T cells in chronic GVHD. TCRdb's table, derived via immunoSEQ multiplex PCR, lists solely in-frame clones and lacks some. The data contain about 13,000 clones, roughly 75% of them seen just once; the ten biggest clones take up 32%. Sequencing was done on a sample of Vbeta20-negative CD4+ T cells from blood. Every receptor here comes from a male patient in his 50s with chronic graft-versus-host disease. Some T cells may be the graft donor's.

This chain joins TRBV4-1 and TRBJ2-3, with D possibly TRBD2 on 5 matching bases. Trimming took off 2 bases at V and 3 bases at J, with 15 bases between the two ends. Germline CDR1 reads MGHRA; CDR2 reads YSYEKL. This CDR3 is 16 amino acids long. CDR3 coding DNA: TGCGCCAGCAGCCAACTGGACTTGATGGCGACAGATACGCAGTATTTT. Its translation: CASSQLDLMATDTQYF.

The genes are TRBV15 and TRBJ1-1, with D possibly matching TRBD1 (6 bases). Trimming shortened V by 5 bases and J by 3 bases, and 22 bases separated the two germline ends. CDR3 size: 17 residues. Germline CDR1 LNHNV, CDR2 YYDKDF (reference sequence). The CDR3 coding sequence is TGTGCCACCAGCCTTTCCACCCAGGGGCCAACGCACACTGAAGCTTTCTTT. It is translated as CATSLSTQGPTHTEAFF.

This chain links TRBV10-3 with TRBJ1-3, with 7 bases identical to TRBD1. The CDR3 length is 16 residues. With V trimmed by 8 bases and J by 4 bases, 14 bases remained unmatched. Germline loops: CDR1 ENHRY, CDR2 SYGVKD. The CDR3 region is CAIGDRAAGAGNTIYF. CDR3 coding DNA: TGTGCCATCGGAGACAGGGCGGCCGGGGCGGGAAACACCATATATTTT.

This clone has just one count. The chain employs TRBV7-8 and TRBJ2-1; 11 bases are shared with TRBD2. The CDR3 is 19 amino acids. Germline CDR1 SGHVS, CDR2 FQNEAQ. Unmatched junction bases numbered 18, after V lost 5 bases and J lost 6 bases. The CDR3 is CASSPRWASGRRLGNEQFF. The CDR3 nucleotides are TGTGCCAGCAGCCCCCGCTGGGCTAGCGGGAGGCGATTGGGCAATGAGCAGTTCTTC.

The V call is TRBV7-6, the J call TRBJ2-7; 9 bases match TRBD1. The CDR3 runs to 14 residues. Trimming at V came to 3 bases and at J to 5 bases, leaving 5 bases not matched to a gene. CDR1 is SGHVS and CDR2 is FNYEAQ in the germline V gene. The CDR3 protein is CASSLPGQGNEQYF. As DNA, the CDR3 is TGTGCCAGCAGCTTGCCGGGACAGGGTAACGAGCAGTACTTC.

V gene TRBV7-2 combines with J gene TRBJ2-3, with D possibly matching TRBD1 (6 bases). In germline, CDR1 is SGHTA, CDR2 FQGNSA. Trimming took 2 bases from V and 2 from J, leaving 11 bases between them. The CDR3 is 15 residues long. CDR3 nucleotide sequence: TGTGCCAGCAGCTTACGAGGGGGATCCACAGATACGCAGTATTTT. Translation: CASSLRGGSTDTQYF.

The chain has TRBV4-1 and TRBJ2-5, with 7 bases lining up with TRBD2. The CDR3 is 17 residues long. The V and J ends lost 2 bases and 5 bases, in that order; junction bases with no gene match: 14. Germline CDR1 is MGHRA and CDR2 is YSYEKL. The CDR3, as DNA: TGCGCCAGCAGCCAATGGAGTTCTAGCGGAGGTACCGAGACCCAGTACTTC. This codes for CASSQWSSSGGTETQYF.

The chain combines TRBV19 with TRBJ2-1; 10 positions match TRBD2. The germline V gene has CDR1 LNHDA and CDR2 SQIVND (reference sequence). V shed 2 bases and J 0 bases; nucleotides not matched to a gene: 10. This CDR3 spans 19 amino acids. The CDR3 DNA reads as TGTGCCAGTAGTATATGGGCTAGCGGGGGCCCTAGCTCCTACAATGAGCAGTTCTTC. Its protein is CASSIWASGGPSSYNEQFF.

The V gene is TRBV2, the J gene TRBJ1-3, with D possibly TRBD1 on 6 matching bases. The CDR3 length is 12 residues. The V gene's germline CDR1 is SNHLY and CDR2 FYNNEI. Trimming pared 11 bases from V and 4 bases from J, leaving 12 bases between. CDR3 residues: CACNREGNTIYF. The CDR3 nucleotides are TGTGCCTGCAACAGGGAAGGAAACACCATATATTTT.

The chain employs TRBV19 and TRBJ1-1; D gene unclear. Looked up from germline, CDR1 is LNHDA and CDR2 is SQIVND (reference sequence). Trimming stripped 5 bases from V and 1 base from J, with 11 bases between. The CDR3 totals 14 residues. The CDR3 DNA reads TGTGCCAGTAGTTCGGGTCCGGCGAACACTGAAGCTTTCTTT. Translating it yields CASSSGPANTEAFF.

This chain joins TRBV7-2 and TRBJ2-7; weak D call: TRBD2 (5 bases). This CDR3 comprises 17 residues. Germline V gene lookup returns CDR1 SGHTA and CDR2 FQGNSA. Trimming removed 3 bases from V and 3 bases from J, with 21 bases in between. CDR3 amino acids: CASSFHGGPQVGYEQYF. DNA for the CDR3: TGTGCCAGCAGCTTCCATGGAGGACCTCAGGTGGGCTACGAGCAGTACTTC.

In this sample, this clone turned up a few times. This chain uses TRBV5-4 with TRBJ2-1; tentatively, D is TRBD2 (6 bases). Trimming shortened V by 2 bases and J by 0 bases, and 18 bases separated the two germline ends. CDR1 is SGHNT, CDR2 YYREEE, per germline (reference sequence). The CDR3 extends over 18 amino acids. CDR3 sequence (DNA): TGTGCCAGCAGCTTCGCGGGAACGGCCGGGAGCTCCTACAATGAGCAGTTCTTC. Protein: CASSFAGTAGSSYNEQFF.

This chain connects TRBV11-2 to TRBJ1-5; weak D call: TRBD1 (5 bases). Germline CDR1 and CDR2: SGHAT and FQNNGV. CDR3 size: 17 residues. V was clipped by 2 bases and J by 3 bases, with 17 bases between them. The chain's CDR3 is CASSLKPGGTSNQPQHF. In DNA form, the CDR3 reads TGTGCCAGCAGCTTAAAACCGGGGGGAACTTCCAATCAGCCCCAGCATTTT.

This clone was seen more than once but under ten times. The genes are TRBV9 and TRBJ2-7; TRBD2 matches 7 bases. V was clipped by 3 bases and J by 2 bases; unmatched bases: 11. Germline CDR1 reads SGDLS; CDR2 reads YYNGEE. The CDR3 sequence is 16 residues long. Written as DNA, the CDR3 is TGTGCCAGCAGCGCTAGCCCTAGAGGGAGGGCCTACGAGCAGTACTTC. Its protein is CASSASPRGRAYEQYF.